The entry that follows covers one T cell receptor (beta chain) sequence. Its antigen is not identified. These data are taken from a study of T cell responses to AZD1222 COVID-19 vaccine. Study observations and caveats: Most donors were white British, females outnumbered males, and clonal diversity was possibly underestimated. Repertoires in all cases were sampled only once the peak T cell response had passed. Reports say nearly half of spike-specific TCRs go after unmutated variant regions.

Generated by immunoSEQ multiplex PCR, the TCRdb table keeps only in-frame clones and is missing some. The table has 120,000 or so clones, more than 75% seen once. The source is an adult who received the AZD1222 COVID-19 vaccine. Source: peripheral blood, taken 28 days after the second AZD1222 dose.

The CDR3 loop is CASSLSGAGEKLFF. For the CDR3, the DNA is TGTGCCAGCAGTTTATCGGGGGCTGGTGAAAAACTGTTTTTT. This chain links TRBV28 with TRBJ1-4; the D gene is possibly TRBD1 (6 bases). The germline V and J ends were trimmed by 1 base and 7 bases, with 10 bases remaining between them. Germline CDR1 and CDR2: MDHEN and SYDVKM. The CDR3 runs to 14 residues.